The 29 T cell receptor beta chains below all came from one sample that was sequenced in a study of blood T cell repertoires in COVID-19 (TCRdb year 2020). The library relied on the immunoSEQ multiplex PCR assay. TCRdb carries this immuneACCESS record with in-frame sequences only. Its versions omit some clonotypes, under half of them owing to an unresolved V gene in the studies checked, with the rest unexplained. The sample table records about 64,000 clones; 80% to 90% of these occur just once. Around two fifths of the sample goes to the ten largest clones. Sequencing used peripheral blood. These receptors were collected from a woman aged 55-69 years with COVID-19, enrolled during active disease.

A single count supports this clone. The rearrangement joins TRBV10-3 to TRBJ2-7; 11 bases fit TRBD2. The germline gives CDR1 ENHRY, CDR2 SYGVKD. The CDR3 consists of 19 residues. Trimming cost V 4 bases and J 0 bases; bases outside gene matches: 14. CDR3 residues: CAISVVRTGTSGSSYEQYF. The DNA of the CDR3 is TGTGCCATCAGTGTAGTTAGGACGGGGACTAGCGGCAGCTCCTACGAGCAGTACTTC.

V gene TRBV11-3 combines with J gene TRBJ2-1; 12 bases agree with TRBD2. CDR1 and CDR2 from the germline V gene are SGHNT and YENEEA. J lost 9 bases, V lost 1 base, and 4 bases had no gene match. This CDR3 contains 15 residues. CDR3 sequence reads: CASSLGLAGGREQFF. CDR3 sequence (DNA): TGTGCCAGCAGCTTAGGGCTAGCGGGGGGGCGTGAGCAGTTCTTC. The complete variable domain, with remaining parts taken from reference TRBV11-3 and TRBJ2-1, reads EAGVVQSPRYKIIEKKQPVAFWCNPISGHNTLYWYLQNLGQGPELLIRYENEEAVDDSQLPKDRFSAERLKGVDSTLKIQPAELGDSAVYLCASSLGLAGGREQFFGPGTRLTVL.

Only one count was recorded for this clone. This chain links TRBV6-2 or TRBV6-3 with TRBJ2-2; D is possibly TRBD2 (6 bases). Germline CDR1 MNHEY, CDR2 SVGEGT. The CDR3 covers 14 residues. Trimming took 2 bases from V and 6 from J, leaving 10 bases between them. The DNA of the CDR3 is TGTGCCAGCAGTTACCAGCCGGGAGCCGGGGAGCTGTTTTTT. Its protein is CASSYQPGAGELFF.

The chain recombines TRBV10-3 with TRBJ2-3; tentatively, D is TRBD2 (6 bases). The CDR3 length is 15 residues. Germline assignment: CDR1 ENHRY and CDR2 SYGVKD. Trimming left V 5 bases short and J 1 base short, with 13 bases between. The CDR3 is CAISTGVLGTDTQYF. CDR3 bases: TGTGCCATCAGTACGGGGGTCTTGGGCACAGATACGCAGTATTTT.

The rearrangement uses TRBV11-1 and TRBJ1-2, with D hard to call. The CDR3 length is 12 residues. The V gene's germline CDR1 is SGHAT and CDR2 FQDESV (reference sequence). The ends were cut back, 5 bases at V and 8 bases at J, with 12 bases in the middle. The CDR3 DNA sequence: TGTGCCAGCAGCCAGACCAGGTCGGGCTACACCTTC. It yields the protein CASSQTRSGYTF. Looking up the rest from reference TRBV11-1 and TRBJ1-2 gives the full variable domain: EAEVAQSPRYKITEKSQAVAFWCDPISGHATLYWYRQILGQGPELLVQFQDESVVDDSQLPKDRFSAERLKGVDSTLKIQPAELGDSAMYLCASSQTRSGYTFGSGTRLTVV.

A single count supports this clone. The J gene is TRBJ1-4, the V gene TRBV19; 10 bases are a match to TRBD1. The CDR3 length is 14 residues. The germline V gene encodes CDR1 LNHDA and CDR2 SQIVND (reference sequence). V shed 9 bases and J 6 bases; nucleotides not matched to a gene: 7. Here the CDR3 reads CASFTGTGDEKLFF. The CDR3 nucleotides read TGTGCCAGCTTTACCGGGACAGGGGATGAAAAACTGTTTTTT.

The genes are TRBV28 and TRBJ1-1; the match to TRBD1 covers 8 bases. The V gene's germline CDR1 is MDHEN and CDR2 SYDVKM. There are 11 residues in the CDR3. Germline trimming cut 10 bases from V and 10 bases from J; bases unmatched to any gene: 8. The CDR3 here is CAITAGQAAFF. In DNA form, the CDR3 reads TGTGCCATAACCGCGGGACAGGCAGCTTTCTTT. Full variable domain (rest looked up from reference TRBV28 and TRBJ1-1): DVKVTQSSRYLVKRTGEKVFLECVQDMDHENMFWYRQDPGLGLRLIYFSYDVKMKEKGDIPEGYSVSREKKERFSLILESASTNQTSMYLCAITAGQAAFFGQGTRLTVV.

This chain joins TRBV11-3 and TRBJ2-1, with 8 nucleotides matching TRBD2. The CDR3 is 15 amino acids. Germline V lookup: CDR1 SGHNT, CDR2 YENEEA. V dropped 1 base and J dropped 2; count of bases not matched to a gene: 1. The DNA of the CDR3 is TGTGCCAGCAGCTTAGGCGGGGGGCCCTACAATGAGCAGTTCTTC. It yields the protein CASSLGGGPYNEQFF.

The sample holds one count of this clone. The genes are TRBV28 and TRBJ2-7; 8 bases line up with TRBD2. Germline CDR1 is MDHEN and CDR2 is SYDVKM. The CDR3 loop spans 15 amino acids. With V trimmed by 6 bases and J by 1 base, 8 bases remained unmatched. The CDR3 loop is CASRHTSGRSYEQYF. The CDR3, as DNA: TGTGCCAGCAGGCATACTAGCGGCCGATCCTACGAGCAGTACTTC.

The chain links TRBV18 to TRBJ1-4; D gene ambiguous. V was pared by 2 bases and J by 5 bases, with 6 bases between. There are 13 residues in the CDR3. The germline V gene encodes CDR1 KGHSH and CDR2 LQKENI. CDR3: CASSPGPNEKLFF. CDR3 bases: TGTGCCAGCTCACCAGGGCCGAATGAAAAACTGTTTTTT.

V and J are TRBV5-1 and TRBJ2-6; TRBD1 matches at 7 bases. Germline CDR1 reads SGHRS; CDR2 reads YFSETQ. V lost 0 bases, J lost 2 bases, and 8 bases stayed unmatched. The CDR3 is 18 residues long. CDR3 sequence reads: CASSLGDRKVAGANVLTF. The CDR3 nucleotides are TGCGCCAGCAGCTTGGGGGACAGAAAAGTCGCTGGGGCCAACGTCCTGACTTTC.

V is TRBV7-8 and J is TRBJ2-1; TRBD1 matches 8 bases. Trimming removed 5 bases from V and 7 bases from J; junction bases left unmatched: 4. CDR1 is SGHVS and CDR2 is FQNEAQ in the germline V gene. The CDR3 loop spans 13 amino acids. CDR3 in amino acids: CASSLDRENEQFF. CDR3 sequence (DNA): TGTGCCAGCAGCCTGGACAGGGAGAATGAGCAGTTCTTC.

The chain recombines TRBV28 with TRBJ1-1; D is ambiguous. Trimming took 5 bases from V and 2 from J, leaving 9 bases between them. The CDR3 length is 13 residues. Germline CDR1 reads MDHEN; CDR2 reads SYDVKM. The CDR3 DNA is TGTGCCAGCAGTACCCCTACTAACACTGAAGCTTTCTTT. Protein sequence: CASSTPTNTEAFF.

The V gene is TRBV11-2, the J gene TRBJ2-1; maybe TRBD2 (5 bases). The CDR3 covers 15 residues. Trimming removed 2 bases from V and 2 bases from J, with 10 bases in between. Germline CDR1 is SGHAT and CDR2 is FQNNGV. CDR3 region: CASSLRGSPYNEQFF. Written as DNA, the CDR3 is TGTGCCAGCAGCTTACGTGGGAGTCCCTACAATGAGCAGTTCTTC.

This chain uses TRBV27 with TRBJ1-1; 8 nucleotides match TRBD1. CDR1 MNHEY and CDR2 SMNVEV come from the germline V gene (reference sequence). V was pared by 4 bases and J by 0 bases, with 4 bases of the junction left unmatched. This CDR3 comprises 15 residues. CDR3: CASSSRTGLNTEAFF. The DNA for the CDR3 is TGTGCCAGCAGTTCCCGGACAGGGTTGAACACTGAAGCTTTCTTT.

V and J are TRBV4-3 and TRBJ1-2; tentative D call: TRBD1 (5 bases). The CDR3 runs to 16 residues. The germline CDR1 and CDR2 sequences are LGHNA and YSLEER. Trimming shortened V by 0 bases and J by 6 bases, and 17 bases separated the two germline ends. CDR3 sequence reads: CASSQDYSQAVDGYTF. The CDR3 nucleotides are TGCGCCAGCAGCCAAGATTACTCACAGGCGGTTGATGGCTACACCTTC.

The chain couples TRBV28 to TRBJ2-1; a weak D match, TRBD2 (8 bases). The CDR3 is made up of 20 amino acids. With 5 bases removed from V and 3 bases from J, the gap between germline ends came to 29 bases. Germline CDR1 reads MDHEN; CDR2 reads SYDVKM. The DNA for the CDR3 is TGTGCCAGCAGTCCCACACCAGGGGGGACAGCGGGAGCCAACTACAATGAGCAGTTCTTC. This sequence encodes CASSPTPGGTAGANYNEQFF.

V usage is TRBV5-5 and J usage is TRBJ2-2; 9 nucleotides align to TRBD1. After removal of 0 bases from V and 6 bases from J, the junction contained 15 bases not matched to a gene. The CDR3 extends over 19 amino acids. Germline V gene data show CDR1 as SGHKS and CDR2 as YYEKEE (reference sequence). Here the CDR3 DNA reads TGTGCCAGCAGCTTGGGTCGGTATGGACAGGGGAGTCCCTCCGGGGAGCTGTTTTTT. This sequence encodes CASSLGRYGQGSPSGELFF.

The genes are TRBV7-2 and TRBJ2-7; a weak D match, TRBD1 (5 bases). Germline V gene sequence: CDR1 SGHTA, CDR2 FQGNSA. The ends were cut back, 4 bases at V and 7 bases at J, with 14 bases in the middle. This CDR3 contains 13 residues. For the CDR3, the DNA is TGTGCCAGCAGCTCTTTCAGGGCAGAGGAGCAGTACTTC. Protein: CASSSFRAEEQYF.

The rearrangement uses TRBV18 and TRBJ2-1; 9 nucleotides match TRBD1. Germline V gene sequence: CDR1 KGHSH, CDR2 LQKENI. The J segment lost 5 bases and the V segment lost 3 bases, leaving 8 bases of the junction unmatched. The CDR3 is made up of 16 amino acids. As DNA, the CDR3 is TGTGCCAGCTCACCGCCGGCGGGACAGGGAAACAATGAGCAGTTCTTC. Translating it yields CASSPPAGQGNNEQFF.

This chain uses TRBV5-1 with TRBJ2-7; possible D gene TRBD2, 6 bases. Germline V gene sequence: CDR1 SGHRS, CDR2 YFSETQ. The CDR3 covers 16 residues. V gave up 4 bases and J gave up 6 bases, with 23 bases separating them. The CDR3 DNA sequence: TGCGCCAGCAGCACCCTGCAAGTGGGCGCGGGGAGCGAGCAGTACTTC. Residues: CASSTLQVGAGSEQYF.

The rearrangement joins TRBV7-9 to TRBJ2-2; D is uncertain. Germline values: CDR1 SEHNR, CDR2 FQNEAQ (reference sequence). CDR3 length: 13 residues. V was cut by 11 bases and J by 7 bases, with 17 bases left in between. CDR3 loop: CAAQPPQFGELFF. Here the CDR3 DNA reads TGTGCCGCCCAGCCACCACAGTTCGGGGAGCTGTTTTTT.

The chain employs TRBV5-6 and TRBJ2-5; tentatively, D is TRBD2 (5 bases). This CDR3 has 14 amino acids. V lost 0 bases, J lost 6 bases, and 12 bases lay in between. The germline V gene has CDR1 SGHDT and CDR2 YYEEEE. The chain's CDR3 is CASSLAAGRKTQYF. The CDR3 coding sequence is TGTGCCAGCAGCTTGGCGGCGGGCAGGAAGACCCAGTACTTC.

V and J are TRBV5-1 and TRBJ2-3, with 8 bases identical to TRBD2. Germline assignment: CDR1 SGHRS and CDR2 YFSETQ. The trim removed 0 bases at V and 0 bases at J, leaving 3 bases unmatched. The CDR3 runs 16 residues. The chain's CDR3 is CASSLGSSGSTDTQYF. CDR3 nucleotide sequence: TGCGCCAGCAGCTTGGGTTCTAGCGGGAGCACAGATACGCAGTATTTT.

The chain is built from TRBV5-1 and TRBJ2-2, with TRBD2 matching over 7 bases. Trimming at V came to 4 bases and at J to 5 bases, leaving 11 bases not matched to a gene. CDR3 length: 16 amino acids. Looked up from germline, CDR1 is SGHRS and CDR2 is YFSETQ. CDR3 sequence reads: CASSAQGAGDTGELFF. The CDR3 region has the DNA TGCGCCAGCAGCGCTCAAGGGGCGGGAGATACCGGGGAGCTGTTTTTT.

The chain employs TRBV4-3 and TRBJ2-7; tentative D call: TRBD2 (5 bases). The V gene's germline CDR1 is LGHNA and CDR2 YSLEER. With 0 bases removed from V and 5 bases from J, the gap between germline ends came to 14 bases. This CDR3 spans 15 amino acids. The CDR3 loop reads CASSQDYEGRHEQYF. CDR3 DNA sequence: TGCGCCAGCAGCCAAGATTACGAGGGAAGGCACGAGCAGTACTTC.

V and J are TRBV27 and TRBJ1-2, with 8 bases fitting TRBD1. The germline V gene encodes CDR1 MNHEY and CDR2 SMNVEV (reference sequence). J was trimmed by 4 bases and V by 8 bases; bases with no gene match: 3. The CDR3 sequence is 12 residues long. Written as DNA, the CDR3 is TGTGCCAGCGGACAGGGACTCTATGGCTACACCTTC. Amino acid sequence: CASGQGLYGYTF.

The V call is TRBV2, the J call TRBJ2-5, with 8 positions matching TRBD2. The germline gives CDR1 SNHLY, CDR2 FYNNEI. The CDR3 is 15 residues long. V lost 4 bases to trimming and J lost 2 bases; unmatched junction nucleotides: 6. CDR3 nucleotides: TGTGCCAGCAGTGGGCCCGGGGGGGTACAAGAGACCCAGTACTTC. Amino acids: CASSGPGGVQETQYF.

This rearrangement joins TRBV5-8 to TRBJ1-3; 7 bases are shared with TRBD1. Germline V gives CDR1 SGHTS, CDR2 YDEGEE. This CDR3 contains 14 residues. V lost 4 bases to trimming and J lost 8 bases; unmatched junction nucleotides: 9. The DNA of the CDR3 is TGTGCCAGCAGCCCTACAGGGGTGGAAGACACCATATATTTT. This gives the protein CASSPTGVEDTIYF.